This T cell receptor (beta chain) was obtained from a study of T cell responses to AZD1222 COVID-19 vaccine. Study context: Pooled samples include second doses given at about 4 or 12 weeks. Study observations and caveats: Recipients of two AZD1222 doses showed rising Spike-specific TCR breadth and depth.

About this clone itself: The antigen is undetermined.

This table comes from immunoSEQ multiplex PCR, and its TCRdb copy is limited to in-frame clones, with some not included. The table has 130,000 to 150,000 clones, 91% seen once. Losses at the gene ends were 0 bases for V and 6 bases for J; bases not matched to a gene: 11. The CDR3 runs 18 residues. Germline CDR1 reads MNHEY; CDR2 reads SVGEGT. Sample: peripheral blood, taken on day 0 of AZD1222 vaccination. The origin of this receptor is an adult in good health. The rearrangement links TRBV6-2 or TRBV6-3 to TRBJ2-1, with 10 bases matching TRBD2. The CDR3 nucleotides are TGTGCCAGCAGTTACTCACTCTCGCTAGCGGGAGCACGCAATGAGCAGTTCTTC. It is translated as CASSYSLSLAGARNEQFF.